This note documents a single T cell receptor beta chain sequence. This CDR3 region has 15 residues. The germline V gene encodes CDR1 LNHDA and CDR2 SQIVND (reference sequence). Trimming stripped 3 bases from V and 0 bases from J, with 11 bases between. The time point was: newly diagnosed GD, antithyroid drugs for less than 3 months. The TCR library was prepared using RNA isolated from PBMCs. Construction of TCR beta libraries relied on iRepertoire HTBI primers and on Arm-PCR targeting CDR3 regions. TCRdb recomputed calls from the multiplex PCR reads with MiXCR, one row per CDR3 protein. The sample has 350,000 to 400,000 distinct CDR3 sequences; about 14% are singletons. The data were taken from a study of regulatory T cells in long-lasting Graves disease.

The origin of this receptor is a female donor with Graves disease. The rearrangement joins TRBV19 to TRBJ1-1; possible D gene TRBD1, 6 bases. The sequencing used peripheral blood mononuclear cells (PBMCs), collected at new diagnosis, from a patient treated with antithyroid drugs. The CDR3 loop reads CASSIDGQLNTEAFF. The DNA of the CDR3 is TGTGCCAGTAGTATTGACGGACAGTTGAACACTGAAGCTTTCTTT.